The 4 T cell receptor beta chains presented below share a single source sample, sequenced in a study of blood T cell repertoires in COVID-19 (dated by TCRdb to 2019 to 2021). The method behind the library was the immunoSEQ multiplex PCR assay. TCRdb took this table from immuneACCESS and kept in-frame rearrangements with V and J called. Such tables lack part of the clones; where checked against another copy, unresolved V genes explain under half of the gap, and the rest is unexplained. The sample records about 110,000 clones, around 85% of which are singletons. Under 25% of the sample goes to the ten largest clones. Sequencing input: peripheral blood. All receptors come from a man between 65 and 85 years old with active or convalescent COVID-19.

The chain carries TRBV18 and TRBJ2-7, with 7 bases aligning to TRBD1. J gave up 0 bases and V 4 bases, and 6 bases lay outside the gene matches. In germline, CDR1 is KGHSH, CDR2 LQKENI. The CDR3 spans 15 residues. Here the CDR3 DNA reads TGTGCCAGCTCACGGGGACAGCCAGCCTCCTACGAGCAGTACTTC. Its protein product is CASSRGQPASYEQYF. The complete variable domain, with remaining parts taken from reference TRBV18 and TRBJ2-7, reads NAGVMQNPRHLVRRRGQEARLRCSPMKGHSHVYWYRQLPEEGLKFMVYLQKENIIDESGMPKERFSAEFPKEGPSILRIQQVVRGDSAAYFCASSRGQPASYEQYFGPGTRLTVT.

The V gene is TRBV30, the J gene TRBJ2-2; 9 bases match TRBD2. The CDR3 totals 15 residues. V dropped 2 bases and J dropped 6; count of bases not matched to a gene: 7. Germline CDR1 GTSNPN, CDR2 SVGIG (reference sequence). CDR3 residues: CAWSRGSGRAGELFF. The CDR3 DNA follows: TGTGCCTGGAGTAGGGGTAGCGGGAGAGCCGGGGAGCTGTTTTTT.

DNA of the CDR3: TGTGCCAGCAGTCCCACCCGCGACAGGGCCACATCCTATGGCTACACCTTC. Its protein product is CASSPTRDRATSYGYTF. V gene TRBV6-6 combines with J gene TRBJ1-2; 7 bases match TRBD1. The V gene's germline CDR1 is MNHNY and CDR2 SVGAGI (reference sequence). The J segment lost 4 bases and the V segment lost 5 bases, leaving 16 bases of the junction unmatched. The CDR3 length is 17 residues.

The rearrangement uses TRBV30 and TRBJ2-3; 7 positions agree with TRBD2. The CDR3 spans 11 residues. Germline CDR1 reads GTSNPN; CDR2 reads SVGIG (reference sequence). After removal of 2 bases from V and 8 bases from J, the junction contained 1 base not matched to a gene. CDR3 in DNA: TGTGCCTGGAGTCCGGGGGGTACGCAGTATTTT. Protein product: CAWSPGGTQYF.